This T cell receptor (beta chain) was identified during a study of T-cell memory formation after mild COVID-19. Study-level points and caveats: Confirmation of SARS-CoV-2 specificity was lacking for second-wave clones peaking day 37.

With respect to this clonotype: Its antigen is unidentified.

TCRdb processed the 5' RACE reads anew with MiXCR; each CDR3 protein has one entry. The sample has under 150,000 distinct CDR3 sequences; approximately 15% are singletons. The germline V gene encodes CDR1 SGHRS and CDR2 YFSETQ. The CDR3 covers 13 residues. V was shortened by 1 base and J by 3 bases, with 7 bases between the two germline ends. The specimen was PBMCs or a T cell subset sorted from them (not recorded which). The chain combines TRBV5-1 with TRBJ1-1, with D maybe TRBD1 (5 bases). The sequence came from an adult woman who had mild COVID-19 (a few samples of this study predate the infection). Cell type and time point are not known. The CDR3 sequence is CASSLWGDTEAFF. The CDR3 DNA sequence: TGCGCCAGCAGCTTGTGGGGGGACACTGAAGCTTTCTTT. The whole variable domain, remainder taken from reference TRBV5-1 and TRBJ1-1, is KAGVTQTPRYLIKTRGQQVTLSCSPISGHRSVSWYQQTPGQGLQFLFEYFSETQRNKGNFPGRFSGRQFSNSRSEMNVSTLELGDSALYLCASSLWGDTEAFFGQGTRLTVV.